The 21 T cell receptor beta chains given below trace back to one sample, sequenced in a study of blood T cell repertoires in COVID-19. Some clones are missing from TCRdb's copy, which holds only in-frame ones; the method was immunoSEQ multiplex PCR. The table lists 220,000 or so clones, 90% of them singletons. The sequencing input was PBMCs or T cells enriched from blood (not recorded which). The receptors derive from a man in his forties or fifties who had been exposed to COVID-19.

The CDR3 sequence is CASRPRWTDSFRTEAFF. CDR3 in DNA: TGTGCCAGCAGACCTAGGTGGACCGACAGCTTCCGCACTGAAGCTTTCTTT. This rearrangement joins TRBV28 to TRBJ1-1; tentatively, D is TRBD1 (5 bases). Germline V CDR1 and CDR2: MDHEN, SYDVKM. With 6 bases removed from V and 4 bases from J, the gap between germline ends came to 24 bases. The CDR3 runs 17 residues. The full variable domain, its missing parts supplied by reference TRBV28 and TRBJ1-1, is DVKVTQSSRYLVKRTGEKVFLECVQDMDHENMFWYRQDPGLGLRLIYFSYDVKMKEKGDIPEGYSVSREKKERFSLILESASTNQTSMYLCASRPRWTDSFRTEAFFGQGTRLTVV.

The chain is built from TRBV5-1 and TRBJ2-5; a possible D gene is TRBD1 (6 bases). Germline assignment: CDR1 SGHRS and CDR2 YFSETQ. The CDR3 runs 14 residues. Trimming took off 4 bases at V and 2 bases at J, with 12 bases between the two ends. CDR3 sequence: CASSPQGSQETQYF. CDR3 coding DNA: TGCGCCAGCAGCCCACAGGGCTCACAAGAGACCCAGTACTTC.

The J gene is TRBJ1-1, the V gene TRBV5-1; 7 nucleotides align to TRBD1. The V gene's germline CDR1 is SGHRS and CDR2 YFSETQ. V shed 6 bases and J 1 base; nucleotides not matched to a gene: 9. The CDR3 is 15 amino acids. The CDR3 region has the DNA TGCGCCAGCATCCATGGGGACAGAGGGAACACTGAAGCTTTCTTT. Translation gives CASIHGDRGNTEAFF.

The chain links TRBV12-5 to TRBJ1-2; 9 bases are shared with TRBD1. Germline-derived CDR1 and CDR2 are LGHNT and FRNRAP. V was clipped by 4 bases and J by 8 bases; unmatched bases: 2. The CDR3 covers 12 residues. CDR3 coding DNA: TGTGCTAGTGGTTGGGACAGGGCGGGCTACACCTTC. It yields the protein CASGWDRAGYTF. The full variable domain, its missing parts supplied by reference TRBV12-5 and TRBJ1-2, is DARVTQTPRHKVTEMGQEVTMRCQPILGHNTVFWYRQTMMQGLELLAYFRNRAPLDDSGMPKDRFSAEMPDATLATLKIQPSEPRDSAVYFCASGWDRAGYTFGSGTRLTVV.

This CDR3 reads CASSAWTAGYTDTQYF. The CDR3 DNA sequence: TGTGCCAGCAGTGCCTGGACAGCAGGGTACACAGATACGCAGTATTTT. This rearrangement joins TRBV6-1 to TRBJ2-3; a weak D match, TRBD1 (6 bases). Germline CDR1 and CDR2: MNHNS and SASEGT. The V end lost 4 bases, the J end lost 2 bases, and 16 bases lay between the germline ends. This CDR3 spans 16 amino acids.

The V call is TRBV24-1, the J call TRBJ2-1, with 9 nucleotides matching TRBD2. Per germline, CDR1 KGHDR and CDR2 SFDVKD. The CDR3 consists of 17 residues. V lost 2 bases and J lost 9; bases outside the gene matches: 13. In nucleotides, the CDR3 is TGTGCCACCAGTGATTCCCCTAGCGGGAAATTCAAAGGTGAGCAGTTCTTC. Encoded protein: CATSDSPSGKFKGEQFF.

The V gene is TRBV5-1, the J gene TRBJ2-1; 7 positions match TRBD2. This CDR3 contains 16 residues. Germline V gene sequence: CDR1 SGHRS, CDR2 YFSETQ. The ends lost 0 bases at V and 5 bases at J; junction bases unmatched: 8. The CDR3 bases are TGCGCCAGCAGCTTGGGGGCGGGAGTGCGGAACAATGAGCAGTTCTTC. Translation: CASSLGAGVRNNEQFF.

V is TRBV7-2 and J is TRBJ2-2; 11 bases are a match to TRBD2. This CDR3 contains 18 residues. V gave up 5 bases and J gave up 4 bases; unmatched junction bases: 12. Germline CDR1 SGHTA, CDR2 FQGNSA. As DNA, the CDR3 is TGTGCCAGCAGCCTTTTTAGCGGGGGGGCCGGGTCCACCGGGGAGCTGTTTTTT. Protein product: CASSLFSGGAGSTGELFF.

This clone was found once. The chain couples TRBV28 to TRBJ2-1; D is undetermined. The CDR3 extends over 11 amino acids. Trimming stripped 9 bases from V and 9 bases from J, with 12 bases between. CDR1 MDHEN and CDR2 SYDVKM come from the germline V gene. CDR3 in DNA: TGTGCCAGTGCTCTTACAGTTGAGCAGTTCTTC. This codes for CASALTVEQFF.

The chain carries TRBV19 and TRBJ1-2; D is possibly TRBD1 (6 bases). The CDR3 has 15 amino acids. Trimming stripped 3 bases from V and 4 bases from J, with 15 bases between. Germline assignment: CDR1 LNHDA and CDR2 SQIVND (reference sequence). The CDR3 DNA follows: TGTGCCAGTAGTATCAGGGGCAACGTCGGCTATGGCTACACCTTC. Amino acids: CASSIRGNVGYGYTF.

This rearrangement joins TRBV18 to TRBJ1-1; D may be TRBD1 (6 bases). Germline values: CDR1 KGHSH, CDR2 LQKENI. The CDR3 totals 14 residues. V was clipped by 5 bases and J by 3 bases, with 13 bases between them. DNA of the CDR3: TGTGCCAGCTCAGCTATCCAGGGGCACACTGAAGCTTTCTTT. This sequence encodes CASSAIQGHTEAFF.

The V call is TRBV20-1, the J call TRBJ1-5, with no clear D. The CDR3 spans 13 residues. V was clipped by 3 bases and J by 3 bases, with 9 bases between them. CDR1 and CDR2 from the germline V gene are DFQATT and SNEGSKA (reference sequence). CDR3 residues: CSASEAFNQPQHF. The CDR3 bases are TGCAGTGCTAGTGAGGCCTTCAATCAGCCCCAGCATTTT.

V gene TRBV7-2 combines with J gene TRBJ2-1; D might be TRBD1 (6 bases). The germline V gene has CDR1 SGHTA and CDR2 FQGNSA. The V gene lost 5 bases and the J gene lost 3 bases, with 11 bases spanning the gap. The CDR3 covers 14 residues. CDR3 nucleotide sequence: TGTGCCAGCAGCCCCACAGGGTACTACAATGAGCAGTTCTTC. Protein: CASSPTGYYNEQFF. Filled out from reference TRBV7-2 and TRBJ2-1, the complete variable domain reads GAGVSQSPSNKVTEKGKDVELRCDPISGHTALYWYRQSLGQGLEFLIYFQGNSAPDKSGLPSDRFSAERTGGSVSTLTIQRTQQEDSAVYLCASSPTGYYNEQFFGPGTRLTVL.

The rearrangement joins TRBV18 to TRBJ1-1; a possible D gene is TRBD1 (5 bases). From germline, CDR1 is KGHSH and CDR2 LQKENI. The length of the CDR3 is 16 residues. Trimming pared 3 bases from V and 3 bases from J, leaving 17 bases between. The CDR3 nucleotides read TGTGCCAGCTCACCCGCCAGGAAGGGGATGGACACTGAAGCTTTCTTT. Amino acids: CASSPARKGMDTEAFF.

The chain couples TRBV27 to TRBJ2-1; 10 positions agree with TRBD2. After removal of 5 bases from V and 2 bases from J, the junction contained 3 bases not matched to a gene. Looked up from germline, CDR1 is MNHEY and CDR2 is SMNVEV (reference sequence). This CDR3 has 15 amino acids. Here the CDR3 reads CASSPLAGAYNEQFF. As DNA, the CDR3 is TGTGCCAGCAGTCCTCTAGCGGGGGCCTACAATGAGCAGTTCTTC.

The chain is built from TRBV28 and TRBJ2-1, with 11 nucleotides matching TRBD2. CDR3 size: 16 residues. J was trimmed by 3 bases and V by 5 bases; bases with no gene match: 6. CDR1 and CDR2 (germline): MDHEN, SYDVKM. The CDR3 DNA reads as TGTGCCAGCAGTCCCAGACTAGCGGGATTCTACAATGAGCAGTTCTTC. It encodes CASSPRLAGFYNEQFF.

The count of this clone is one. The rearrangement joins TRBV6-5 to TRBJ2-1; tentative D call: TRBD1 (6 bases). The CDR3 is 11 amino acids. Germline assignment: CDR1 MNHEY and CDR2 SVGAGI. Trimming removed 5 bases at V and 10 bases at J, with 9 bases between. In DNA, the CDR3 is TGTGCCAGCAGTCCTGGACAGGAGCAGTTCTTC. This sequence encodes CASSPGQEQFF.

The chain links TRBV11-3 to TRBJ2-3, with TRBD1 matching over 9 bases. Trimming at V came to 4 bases and at J to 5 bases, leaving 10 bases not matched to a gene. Germline CDR1 is SGHNT and CDR2 is YENEEA. The CDR3 totals 16 residues. This chain's CDR3 is CASSSRTGARGDTQYF. CDR3 DNA sequence: TGTGCCAGCAGCTCCCGGACAGGGGCTCGGGGAGATACGCAGTATTTT.

This sequence joins TRBV5-4 and TRBJ2-1; TRBD2 matches 10 bases. J lost 2 bases, V lost 4 bases, and 3 bases had no gene match. Germline loops: CDR1 SGHNT, CDR2 YYREEE (reference sequence). This CDR3 has 15 amino acids. The DNA of the CDR3 is TGTGCCAGCAGCCCTAGCGGGGGAGCCTACAATGAGCAGTTCTTC. Amino acid sequence: CASSPSGGAYNEQFF.

The gene calls are TRBV11-2 and TRBJ1-1, with D possibly TRBD1 on 5 matching bases. Looked up from germline, CDR1 is SGHAT and CDR2 is FQNNGV. This CDR3 region has 18 residues. With 5 bases removed from V and 0 bases from J, the gap between germline ends came to 22 bases. The CDR3 DNA reads TGTGCCAGCAGCCCGTTTGATTGGGGGAGGATCATGAACACTGAAGCTTTCTTT. This encodes CASSPFDWGRIMNTEAFF.

The sample holds one count of this clone. This CDR3 reads CAYGQGEENSPLHF. In nucleotides, the CDR3 is TGTGCCTATGGGCAGGGGGAGGAGAATTCACCCCTCCACTTT. The V and J genes are TRBV7-6 and TRBJ1-6; 7 bases are shared with TRBD1. This CDR3 region has 14 residues. V lost 11 bases, J lost 7 bases, and 11 bases stayed unmatched. The germline V gene encodes CDR1 SGHVS and CDR2 FNYEAQ.